This TCR beta chain was sequenced during a study of OX40 agonist ivuxolimab in advanced cancers. Study conclusions and caveats: At doses 0.1 to 3.0 mg/kg, CD4+ and CD8+ clones expanded. Averaged across samples, CD8+ T cells carried more expanded clones than CD4+ did.

As for this clone: Its specificity is unknown.

Libraries were prepared by immunoSEQ multiplex PCR; TCRdb keeps only in-frame clonotypes and omits some of them. The sample has about 79,000 clones, 90% seen once. The germline V gene encodes CDR1 MNHNS and CDR2 SASEGT. There are 15 residues in the CDR3. The germline V and J ends were trimmed by 4 bases and 6 bases, with 19 bases remaining between them. This sequence was found in an adult with an advanced solid tumor such as melanoma, head and neck, liver or kidney cancer. The sample was CD4+ or CD8+ T cells sorted from blood, taken in a trial of the OX40 agonist ivuxolimab. The chain joins TRBV6-1 to TRBJ2-7; either TRBD1 or TRBD2 may supply D (5 bases each). For the CDR3, the DNA is TGTGCCAGCAGTGTGCTCCGGGACGGACTGGGCGAGCAGTACGTC. Translation: CASSVLRDGLGEQYV.